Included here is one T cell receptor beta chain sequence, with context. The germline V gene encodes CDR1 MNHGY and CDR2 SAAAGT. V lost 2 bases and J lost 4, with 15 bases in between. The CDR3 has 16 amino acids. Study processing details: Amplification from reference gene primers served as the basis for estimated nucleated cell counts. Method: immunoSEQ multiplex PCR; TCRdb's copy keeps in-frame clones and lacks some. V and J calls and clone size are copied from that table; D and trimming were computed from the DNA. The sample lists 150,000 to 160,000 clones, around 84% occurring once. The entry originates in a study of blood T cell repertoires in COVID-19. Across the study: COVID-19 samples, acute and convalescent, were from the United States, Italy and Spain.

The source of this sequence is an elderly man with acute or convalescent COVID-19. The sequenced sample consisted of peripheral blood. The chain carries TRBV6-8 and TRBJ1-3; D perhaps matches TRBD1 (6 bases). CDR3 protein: CASSYPAGGAGNTIYF. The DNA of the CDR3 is TGTGCCAGCAGTTACCCGGCGGGGGGGGCGGGAAACACCATATATTTT.